These 10 T cell receptor beta chains were all obtained from the same sample, sequenced in a study of shared clonotypes between healthy human individuals. TCRdb's copy holds only in-frame clones and misses some; the assay was immunoSEQ multiplex PCR. The sample carries fewer than 600,000 clones, roughly four fifths recorded once. Sequenced sample: PBMCs. The receptors come from a woman in her 40s in good health. Some clones in this sample may be carry-over from other donors' samples.

This clone was found many times. V gene TRBV30 combines with J gene TRBJ1-2, with D possibly matching TRBD1 (6 bases). Per the germline V gene, CDR1 is GTSNPN and CDR2 is SVGIG (reference sequence). The V end was cut by 5 bases, the J end by 7 bases, with 20 bases between. The CDR3 totals 14 residues. This CDR3 is CAWGSKGHWRGYTF. DNA for the CDR3: TGTGCCTGGGGCTCAAAGGGACATTGGCGTGGCTACACCTTC. Full variable domain (missing parts from reference TRBV30 and TRBJ1-2): SQTIHQWPATLVQPVGSPLSLECTVEGTSNPNLYWYRQAAGRGLQLLFYSVGIGQISSEVPQNLSASRPQDRQFILSSKKLLLSDSGFYLCAWGSKGHWRGYTFGSGTRLTVV.

The chain combines TRBV4-3 with TRBJ2-7; no definite D call. Germline CDR1 is LGHNA and CDR2 is YSLEER. The ends were cut back, 0 bases at V and 0 bases at J, with 6 bases in the middle. CDR3 length: 14 residues. CDR3 residues: CASSQDHLSYEQYF. The CDR3 DNA reads TGCGCCAGCAGCCAAGACCACCTCTCCTACGAGCAGTACTTC.

The J gene is TRBJ2-7, the V gene TRBV9; 7 nucleotides agree with TRBD2. The germline V gene encodes CDR1 SGDLS and CDR2 YYNGEE. This CDR3 region has 18 residues. V dropped 0 bases and J dropped 0; count of bases not matched to a gene: 12. CDR3 sequence: CASSVGAWEGRSSYEQYF. DNA for the CDR3: TGTGCCAGCAGCGTAGGAGCTTGGGAGGGGCGAAGCTCCTACGAGCAGTACTTC. Using reference TRBV9 and TRBJ2-7 for the parts outside the CDR3, the full variable domain is DSGVTQTPKHLITATGQRVTLRCSPRSGDLSVYWYQQSLDQGLQFLIQYYNGEERAKGNILERFSAQQFPDLHSELNLSSLELGDSALYFCASSVGAWEGRSSYEQYFGPGTRLTVT.

This chain uses TRBV28 with TRBJ1-1; D not resolved. Trimming pared 7 bases from V and 1 base from J, leaving 10 bases between. Germline lookup yields CDR1 MDHEN and CDR2 SYDVKM. The CDR3 covers 13 residues. CDR3 protein: CASISSGNTEAFF. CDR3 nucleotides: TGTGCCAGCATTTCGTCCGGGAACACTGAAGCTTTCTTT.

The genes are TRBV5-6 and TRBJ2-1; possible D gene TRBD1, 7 bases. In germline, CDR1 is SGHDT, CDR2 YYEEEE. Trimming left V 4 bases short and J 6 bases short, with 11 bases between. The CDR3 contains 13 residues. The CDR3 is CASSQGGGNEQFF. The CDR3 coding sequence is TGTGCCAGCAGCCAGGGGGGAGGCAATGAGCAGTTCTTC. The full variable domain, completed using reference TRBV5-6 and TRBJ2-1, is DAGVTQSPTHLIKTRGQQVTLRCSPKSGHDTVSWYQQALGQGPQFIFQYYEEEERQRGNFPDRFSGHQFPNYSSELNVNALLLGDSALYLCASSQGGGNEQFFGPGTRLTVL.

The V and J genes are TRBV7-6 and TRBJ1-2; 7 bases agree with TRBD1. Germline assignment: CDR1 SGHVS and CDR2 FNYEAQ. This CDR3 is 13 amino acids long. V shed 1 base and J 5 bases; nucleotides not matched to a gene: 1. In DNA, the CDR3 is TGTGCCAGCAGCTTAGGACAGGGTTATGGCTACACCTTC. This encodes CASSLGQGYGYTF.

This clone has more than one count but fewer than ten. This could be a read error, since a much larger clone is one nucleotide away. The chain uses TRBV6-6 and TRBJ2-3; 13 bases are a match to TRBD2. Germline CDR1 reads MNHNY; CDR2 reads SVGAGI (reference sequence). The CDR3 extends over 14 amino acids. Trimming cost V 5 bases and J 4 bases; bases outside gene matches: 0. The CDR3 loop reads CASSGLAGADTQYF. The DNA of the CDR3 is TGTGCCAGCAGTGGACTAGCGGGAGCAGATACGCAGTATTTT.

This clone occurred a few times. The chain has TRBV29-1 and TRBJ1-1, with TRBD1 matching over 9 bases. After removal of 3 bases from V and 10 bases from J, the junction contained 3 bases not matched to a gene. This CDR3 comprises 11 residues. CDR1 is SQVTM and CDR2 is ANQGSEA in the germline V gene. The CDR3 coding sequence is TGCAGCGTTGAGGGACAGGGTCGAGCTTTCTTT. Its protein product is CSVEGQGRAFF. Full variable domain (rest looked up from reference TRBV29-1 and TRBJ1-1): SAVISQKPSRDICQRGTSLTIQCQVDSQVTMMFWYRQQPGQSLTLIATANQGSEATYESGFVIDKFPISRPNLTFSTLTVSNMSPEDSSIYLCSVEGQGRAFFGQGTRLTVV.

The chain recombines TRBV11-2 with TRBJ2-1; the D gene is possibly TRBD2 (6 bases). Germline-derived CDR1 and CDR2 are SGHAT and FQNNGV. CDR3 size: 16 residues. V was cut by 5 bases and J by 7 bases, with 21 bases left in between. CDR3 region: CASSPVREARGNEQFF. DNA for the CDR3: TGTGCCAGCAGCCCAGTTAGGGAGGCCCGGGGGAATGAGCAGTTCTTC.

The CDR3 sequence: CASSKTGLPYEQYF. The CDR3 DNA sequence: TGCGCCAGCAGCAAGACAGGGCTGCCCTACGAGCAGTACTTC. The rearrangement links TRBV5-1 to TRBJ2-7, with TRBD1 matching over 7 bases. This CDR3 comprises 14 residues. Per germline, CDR1 SGHRS and CDR2 YFSETQ. V dropped 4 bases and J dropped 2; count of bases not matched to a gene: 6. The full variable domain, with the rest looked up from reference TRBV5-1 and TRBJ2-7, is KAGVTQTPRYLIKTRGQQVTLSCSPISGHRSVSWYQQTPGQGLQFLFEYFSETQRNKGNFPGRFSGRQFSNSRSEMNVSTLELGDSALYLCASSKTGLPYEQYFGPGTRLTVT.